Described below is a single T cell receptor (beta chain) sequence and its context. Its antigen is not identified. A multiplex PCR was run with 60 Vbeta primers and 13 Jbeta primers. TCRdb keeps only in-frame clones here, not all; method: immunoSEQ multiplex PCR. This listing includes around 140,000 clones. The sample comes from a study of cytomegalovirus exposure and HLA in healthy donors. Whole-study results and caveats: There were reportedly fewer N-insertions in an Asian-associated ancestry cluster than the roughly 670-donor mean, in a later analysis. The classifier was said to identify cytomegalovirus status with high specificity and sensitivity. In a later analysis, a missense DCLRE1C variant was linked to TCR beta V- and J-gene trimming.

The sample taken for sequencing was PBMCs. This sequence was found in a woman younger than 30 in good health and CMV-seronegative.

This CDR3 reads CASGISGAYNEQFF. Written as DNA, the CDR3 is TGTGCCAGCGGCATTTCGGGAGCCTACAATGAGCAGTTCTTC. The chain has TRBV7-3 and TRBJ2-1, with a tentative D call TRBD2 (6 bases). The CDR3 has 14 amino acids. V was pared by 8 bases and J by 2 bases, with 13 bases between. Germline CDR1 and CDR2: SGHTA and FQGTGA.